A single TCR beta chain is shown here with its context. Which antigen it targets is not known. Within one base of it there is no much larger clone, and no base qualities were kept. From the cysteine through the phenylalanine, the CDR3 covers 14 amino acids. Only the CDR3 portion is preserved as DNA: 42 bases, with reading frame beginning at the first base. As encoded in the germline V gene, CDR1 is MDHEN while CDR2 is SYDVKM. V is pruned by 10 bases and J by 3 bases, leaving 11 bases of the junction without a gene match. Using the deep immunoSEQ assay, TCR CDR3 regions were amplified from genomic DNA by multiplex PCR. Genomic DNA extracted from each cell subset was distributed evenly over all wells of several immunoSEQ 96-well plates, and each plate served as one replicate. For unsorted PBMC, 250 to 300 ng of genomic DNA, equivalent to approximately 30,000 T cell genomes, went into each replicate PCR. Ten immunoSEQ deep assay plates were used to sequence the unsorted PBMC genomic DNA. Purified libraries were measured with a Qubit 3.0 fluorometer, size-checked on a Bioanalyzer 2100, and measured again with the KAPA Library Quantification kit. Each immunoSEQ 96-well plate was sequenced on its own single-read 150-cycle Illumina NextSeq 550 flow cell. Per the original workflow: Because only junctional sequences without quality scores were contained in the immunoSEQ output, filtering matching that applied to full-length reads could not be performed. To assign V/J genes and CDR3, sequences were annotated against IMGT germline references using PyIR, a Python wrapper for IgBLAST v1.9. Reads with weak V/J assignments (E-value above 1e-6), missing CDR3, stop codons, out-of-frame junctions, or ambiguous translated residues were removed. A V3J clonotype was defined by an identical inferred V gene, J gene, and CDR3 amino acid sequence. To compute the percentage overlap between repertoires, the number of shared unique clonotypes was divided by the size of the smaller repertoire. Repertoire richness was assessed with RTK rarefaction, the Chao1 estimator, and Recon v2.1 estimates of unobserved clonotypes. TCRdb re-hosts the immuneACCESS table, in-frame sequences only. Its copies lack some clones; in the studies checked, an unresolved V gene accounts for under half of them, and the cause for the rest is not known. V and J calls and clone size are those listed in that table; D and trimming were worked out from the DNA. The sample profile shows approximately 440,000 clones; 75% to 80% of them were found once. Approximately 12% of the sample belongs to the ten largest clones.

This specimen comes from a study of shared clonotypes between healthy human individuals (dated by TCRdb to 2018 to 2020). Notes on the research overall: The cohort comprised a couple of women and three men aged 18 to 49 years. Blood TCR repertoires of four to six healthy adults were deeply sequenced to estimate repertoire size and the extent of clonotype sharing between individuals. To increase sequencing depth and limit assay-specific biases, TCR repertoire library preparation and sequencing were carried out by different laboratories using diverse techniques. Per donor, leukapheresis produced somewhere between about 0.9 and 9 billion PBMCs. What the study reported, not specific to this receptor: The genetic and exposure-history diversity represented was limited by the small number of donors. Based on pairwise subsampling, the degree of clonotype sharing among donors was expected to be affected by sequencing depth. Sampling was limited to blood, and TCR repertoires in tissue likely differ from TCR repertoires in blood.

The donors were healthy, HIV-negative adults with no recently reported acute infections or vaccinations. Only Caucasian adults living in Nashville, Tennessee, USA were represented among the donors. In the unsorted samples, approximately 82 million PBMCs were counted, and genomic DNA was extracted using the QIAamp DNA Blood Mini kit. After blood collection by leukapheresis, PBMCs were isolated using Ficoll-Histopaque density gradient centrifugation and then cryopreserved in the vapor phase of liquid nitrogen. The chain is made from TRBV28 and TRBJ1-2; TRBD1 fits 7 bases in the junction. The TCR comes from a woman between 40 and 55 years old in good health. Some clones in this sample may be carry-over from other donors' samples. Sequenced sample: PBMCs. The CDR3 region has the sequence CATPISGTDYGYTF. The DNA is as follows: TGTGCCACCCCAATCAGCGGGACAGACTATGGCTACACCTTC.